Below are 15 T cell receptor beta chains sequenced from a single sample in a study of T-cell memory formation after mild COVID-19. TCRdb ran MiXCR on the 5' RACE reads and lists one entry per CDR3 protein. The profile covers under 300,000 distinct CDR3 sequences, with about a sixth appearing a single time and around 3.7% taken by the ten largest. Sequencing used PBMCs or a T cell subset sorted from them (not recorded which). Receptors were obtained from a man between 18 and 35 years old who had mild COVID-19 (a few samples of this study predate the infection). Cell type and time point are not known.

This clonotype was seen a handful of times. The chain employs TRBV28 and TRBJ2-7; weak D call: TRBD1 (6 bases). CDR3 length: 14 amino acids. CDR1 and CDR2 (germline): MDHEN, SYDVKM. With 3 bases removed from V and 3 bases from J, the gap between germline ends came to 12 bases. This CDR3 reads CASSFQGHFYEQYV. The CDR3 coding sequence is TGTGCCAGCAGTTTTCAGGGACACTTCTACGAGCAGTACGTC.

V usage is TRBV4-1 and J usage is TRBJ2-3; D is unclear. Germline values: CDR1 MGHRA, CDR2 YSYEKL. The CDR3 is 14 residues long. Trimming took 1 base from V and 5 from J, leaving 10 bases between them. The CDR3 protein is CASSQGPAVDTQYF. CDR3 sequence (DNA): TGCGCCAGCAGCCAAGGACCGGCAGTAGATACGCAGTATTTT.

The gene calls are TRBV6-1 and TRBJ2-5; 8 bases agree with TRBD2. With 7 bases clipped from V and 7 bases from J, the junction kept 8 bases outside the gene matches. Germline lookup yields CDR1 MNHNS and CDR2 SASEGT. This CDR3 spans 13 amino acids. CDR3 nucleotide sequence: TGTGCCAGCACCGGGGGGGTCCGAGGGACCCAGTACTTC. Encoded protein: CASTGGVRGTQYF.

The rearrangement joins TRBV6-2 or TRBV6-3 to TRBJ1-2; no reliable D call. Germline V gives CDR1 MNHEY, CDR2 SVGEGT. V was cut by 10 bases and J by 7 bases, with 13 bases left in between. CDR3 length equals 11 residues. CDR3 loop: CAIKASGGYTF. As DNA, the CDR3 is TGTGCCATTAAAGCTAGTGGTGGCTACACCTTC.

This clonotype came up a few times. The genes are TRBV24-1 and TRBJ2-3, with D possibly TRBD2 on 5 matching bases. The V and J ends lost 3 bases and 6 bases respectively, with 12 bases between them. The CDR3 extends over 14 amino acids. Per germline, CDR1 KGHDR and CDR2 SFDVKD. CDR3 DNA: TGTGCCACCAGTGATACCCCGGGCGGGGATACGCAGTATTTT. It encodes CATSDTPGGDTQYF.

Concerning this clonotype: One base away lies a much larger clone, so this may be a sequencing read error. The chain uses TRBV6-4 and TRBJ2-3, with 8 nucleotides matching TRBD2. Germline V lookup: CDR1 MRHNA, CDR2 SNTAGT. Trimming cost V 3 bases and J 1 base; bases outside gene matches: 0. This CDR3 has 14 residues. The CDR3 sequence: CASSEAGGTDTQYF. The CDR3 bases are TGTGCCAGCAGTGAAGCGGGGGGCACAGATACGCAGTATTTT.

This clonotype has just a few counts. V gene TRBV14 combines with J gene TRBJ2-7; 10 nucleotides line up with TRBD1. Per germline, CDR1 SGHDN and CDR2 FVKESK. V was pared by 4 bases and J by 2 bases, with 5 bases of the junction left unmatched. This CDR3 is built from 15 residues. CDR3 amino acids: CASSLRTGGTYEQYF. The CDR3 DNA reads TGTGCCAGCAGCCTCCGGACAGGGGGAACCTACGAGCAGTACTTC.

The J gene is TRBJ2-1, the V gene TRBV28, with 9 bases that match TRBD1. V shed 6 bases, J shed 1 base, and the junction held 4 bases outside the gene matches. Germline V gene data show CDR1 as MDHEN and CDR2 as SYDVKM. There are 15 residues in the CDR3. This CDR3 is CASRRGQGSYNEQFF. DNA of the CDR3: TGTGCCAGCAGGCGGGGACAGGGTTCCTACAATGAGCAGTTCTTC.

The rearrangement links TRBV29-1 to TRBJ1-1; tentative D call: TRBD1 (5 bases). The ends were cut back, 6 bases at V and 2 bases at J, with 19 bases in the middle. The CDR3 runs 15 residues. Per germline, CDR1 SQVTM and CDR2 ANQGSEA. CDR3 in DNA: TGCAGCGTGCCTCCAAGCAGGGTGGCAAACACTGAAGCTTTCTTT. It yields the protein CSVPPSRVANTEAFF.

The genes are TRBV6-2 or TRBV6-3 and TRBJ2-5, with D possibly matching TRBD2 (7 bases). This CDR3 contains 14 residues. Germline CDR1 MNHEY, CDR2 SVGEGT. Deletions cut 5 bases from V and 5 bases from J, with 15 bases between. In nucleotides, the CDR3 is TGTGCCAGCAGTACAGACGGGGGGCTGGAGACCCAGTACTTC. It encodes CASSTDGGLETQYF.

V and J are TRBV29-1 and TRBJ2-1; D is undetermined. Germline CDR1 SQVTM, CDR2 ANQGSEA. This CDR3 is 11 amino acids long. V dropped 2 bases and J dropped 5 bases, with 4 bases sitting between them. The CDR3 spells CSVERHNEQFF. CDR3 DNA sequence: TGCAGCGTTGAAAGGCACAATGAGCAGTTCTTC.

In this sample, this clonotype turned up a few times. CDR3 in amino acids: CASSLDPSYSTDTQYF. CDR3 DNA sequence: TGTGCCAGCAGCTTAGATCCTTCGTATAGCACAGATACGCAGTATTTT. V is TRBV11-2 and J is TRBJ2-3; D remains unclear. Trimming took off 0 bases at V and 0 bases at J, with 10 bases between the two ends. Germline V gene lookup returns CDR1 SGHAT and CDR2 FQNNGV. The CDR3 has 16 amino acids.

This clonotype was seen repeatedly, ten times or more. The genes are TRBV7-2 and TRBJ2-5, with 7 positions matching TRBD2. The CDR3 has 15 amino acids. The trim removed 5 bases at V and 4 bases at J, leaving 10 bases unmatched. Germline lookup yields CDR1 SGHTA and CDR2 FQGNSA. In nucleotides, the CDR3 is TGTGCCAGCAGCCCGGGGGGAGTATCGGGAGAGACCCAGTACTTC. This sequence encodes CASSPGGVSGETQYF.

This chain connects TRBV29-1 to TRBJ1-1; D is unclear. Germline V gives CDR1 SQVTM, CDR2 ANQGSEA. V was pared by 6 bases and J by 5 bases, with 13 bases between. The CDR3 is made up of 12 amino acids. The CDR3 sequence is CSVDPGGTEAFF. CDR3 in DNA: TGCAGCGTCGATCCGGGAGGGACTGAAGCTTTCTTT.

J is TRBJ1-5 and V is TRBV6-5; D uncertain. The CDR3 has 14 residues. Germline CDR1 and CDR2: MNHEY and SVGAGI. Between the trimmed V and J ends, which lost 4 bases and 7 bases, there was a span of 14 bases. The CDR3 loop is CASSSGLSWQPQHF. The CDR3 bases are TGTGCCAGCAGTTCCGGGCTTTCTTGGCAGCCCCAGCATTTT.